Listed below are T cell receptor beta chains from one sample, sequenced in a study of blood T cells in healthy people across ages. One entry per CDR3 protein, called by TCRdb with MiXCR from the 5' RACE reads. This table holds over 950,000 distinct CDR3 sequences, roughly two fifths found once. Specimen: blood. The receptors were sampled from a man aged 18 to 29 in good health. CDR3s include the opening cysteine and the closing phenylalanine or tryptophan. A D gene is named only where the DNA matches it firmly. The size entry is marked missing in some rows and otherwise reads once, few, many or a size class.

V	size	D	J	CDR3	DNA
TRBV28	-	-	TRBJ1-2	CASTDEGEIGYTF	TGTGCCAGCACCGACGAGGGAGAAATCGGCTACACCTTC
TRBV5-1	few	-	TRBJ2-2	CASSITGNTGELFF	TGCGCCAGCAGCATCACAGGGAACACCGGGGAGCTGTTTTTT
TRBV20-1	-	TRBD1	TRBJ1-2	CSAGTGKNGYTF	TGCAGTGCTGGGACAGGAAAGAATGGCTACACCTTC
TRBV7-3	few	TRBD1	TRBJ1-1	CASSLQGQGNTEAFF	TGTGCCAGCAGCCTACAGGGGCAAGGGAACACTGAAGCTTTCTTT
TRBV9	-	-	TRBJ1-2	CASSGLSGPQTYGYTF	TGTGCCAGCAGCGGCCTTTCAGGACCCCAGACCTATGGCTACACCTTC
TRBV4-2	few	TRBD2	TRBJ2-1	CASSPSGTSGGAYNEQFF	TGTGCCAGCAGCCCAAGCGGGACTAGCGGGGGGGCTTACAATGAGCAGTTCTTC
TRBV6-2/TRBV6-3	-	-	TRBJ1-1	CASRNDKNTEAFF	TGTGCCAGCAGGAACGATAAGAACACTGAAGCTTTCTTT
TRBV20-1	-	TRBD1	TRBJ2-1	CSARAGQGDYNEQFF	TGCAGTGCTCGGGCCGGACAGGGCGATTACAATGAGCAGTTCTTC
TRBV27	-	-	TRBJ1-4	CASSFAGTNEKLFF	TGTGCCAGCAGTTTTGCAGGGACTAATGAAAAACTGTTTTTT
TRBV4-3	-	-	TRBJ2-1	CVSSQDNYNEQFF	TGCGTCAGCAGCCAAGACAACTACAATGAGCAGTTCTTC
TRBV20-1	-	-	TRBJ1-6	CSARSATLVFDDRPLHF	TGCAGTGCTAGATCGGCTACCTTGGTTTTTGACGACCGACCCCTCCACTTT
TRBV4-3	few	-	TRBJ2-3	CASSQVRRTSRGDTQYF	TGCGCCAGCAGCCAAGTCCGGCGAACTTCAAGAGGAGATACGCAGTATTTT
TRBV20-1	few	-	TRBJ1-2	CSASSVSRGSYGYTF	TGCAGTGCCAGTTCCGTATCGCGGGGCTCCTATGGCTACACCTTC
TRBV7-8	-	-	TRBJ1-4	CASSRGASGEFYEKLFF	TGTGCCAGCAGTCGCGGAGCTTCAGGGGAGTTTTATGAAAAACTGTTTTTT
TRBV20-1	-	-	TRBJ1-5	CSAADRVSNQPQHF	TGCAGTGCTGCCGACAGAGTTAGCAATCAGCCCCAGCATTTT
TRBV11-2	once	-	TRBJ1-6	CASSFKQDNSPLHF	TGTGCCAGCAGCTTTAAACAGGATAATTCACCCCTCCACTTT
TRBV7-3	few	-	TRBJ2-1	CASSSSSGPYNEQFF	TGTGCCAGCAGCTCCTCATCCGGTCCCTACAATGAGCAGTTCTTC
TRBV29-1	few	TRBD1	TRBJ1-2	CSVETGGYGYTF	TGCAGCGTAGAGACAGGGGGCTATGGCTACACCTTC
TRBV7-2	-	TRBD2	TRBJ2-2	CASSLFGGATGELFF	TGTGCCAGCAGCTTATTCGGGGGGGCCACCGGGGAGCTGTTTTTT
TRBV9	few	-	TRBJ1-5	CASSGQSSGEQHF	TGTGCCAGCAGCGGACAGTCTTCTGGGGAGCAGCATTTT
TRBV7-9	few	TRBD1	TRBJ1-2	CASSSGQGNDYGYTF	TGTGCCAGCAGCTCGGGACAGGGGAATGACTATGGCTACACCTTC
TRBV24-1	-	-	TRBJ2-3	CATGDPSEGTDTQYF	TGTGCCACCGGTGACCCGAGTGAGGGCACAGATACGCAGTATTTT
TRBV4-1	few	-	TRBJ1-5	CASSQEGVGNQPQHF	TGCGCCAGCAGCCAAGAAGGGGTCGGCAATCAGCCCCAGCATTTT
TRBV6-2/TRBV6-3	-	-	TRBJ2-1	CASSYPTLQVNEQFF	TGTGCCAGCAGTTACCCAACGTTACAGGTAAATGAGCAGTTCTTC
TRBV2	-	-	TRBJ1-5	CASSAGTPSNQPQHF	TGTGCCAGCAGTGCCGGGACACCTAGCAATCAGCCCCAGCATTTT
TRBV7-9	-	-	TRBJ1-4	CASSLTREGEKLFF	TGTGCCAGCAGCTTAACCAGGGAAGGTGAAAAACTGTTTTTT
TRBV5-1	few	-	TRBJ2-1	CASSLFNRDHEQFF	TGCGCCAGCAGCCTCTTCAACAGGGACCATGAGCAGTTCTTC
TRBV7-9	-	-	TRBJ1-4	CASSYQNEKLFF	TGTGCCAGCAGCTACCAGAATGAAAAACTGTTTTTT
TRBV7-6	-	-	TRBJ1-1	CASTPPGLYGEAFF	TGTGCCAGCACCCCACCGGGACTTTATGGAGAAGCTTTCTTT
TRBV6-2/TRBV6-3	-	TRBD2	TRBJ2-2	CALGRAGNPGELFF	TGTGCCCTGGGACGAGCGGGGAATCCCGGGGAGCTGTTTTTT
TRBV20-1	-	TRBD2	TRBJ2-2	CSARDLAGGSTGELFF	TGCAGTGCTAGAGATCTCGCGGGGGGGAGCACCGGGGAGCTGTTTTTT
TRBV4-2	few	-	TRBJ1-5	CASSQHFDPGSNQPQHF	TGTGCCAGCAGCCAACATTTCGACCCGGGAAGCAATCAGCCCCAGCATTTT
TRBV12-3/TRBV12-4	few	TRBD1	TRBJ1-1	CASNLQGSEAFF	TGTGCCAGCAACCTACAGGGGTCTGAAGCTTTCTTT
TRBV20-1	-	-	TRBJ1-1	CSARSGGVTEAFF	TGCAGTGCTAGATCCGGGGGCGTCACTGAAGCTTTCTTT
TRBV7-2	few	-	TRBJ2-1	CASSSQIPDEQFF	TGTGCCAGCAGCTCCCAAATCCCCGATGAGCAGTTCTTC
TRBV7-2	few	-	TRBJ1-4	CASSLRAGSNEKLFF	TGTGCCAGCAGCTTAAGGGCAGGGTCAAATGAAAAACTGTTTTTT
TRBV27	-	-	TRBJ2-5	CASSLFQENEQYF	TGTGCCAGCAGTTTATTCCAGGAAAATGAGCAGTACTTC
TRBV3-1	few	-	TRBJ1-2	CASSQSTSGYTF	TGTGCCAGCAGCCAATCCACGAGTGGCTACACCTTC
TRBV10-3	-	TRBD2	TRBJ2-1	CAISLTSVAYEQFF	TGTGCCATCAGCTTGACTAGCGTCGCCTACGAGCAGTTCTTC
TRBV7-9	-	-	TRBJ2-3	CGSSSNIQVTDTQYF	TGTGGCAGCAGCTCTAATATACAGGTCACAGATACGCAGTATTTT
TRBV27	-	-	TRBJ1-6	CASSSRGRLNSPLHF	TGTGCCAGCAGTTCTCGGGGACGGCTGAATTCACCCCTCCACTTT
TRBV5-1	-	TRBD1	TRBJ2-1	CASSFYRGRNEQFF	TGCGCCAGCAGCTTCTACAGGGGAAGGAATGAGCAGTTCTTC
TRBV11-2	-	TRBD1	TRBJ1-6	CASSLVGQGNSPLHF	TGTGCCAGCAGCTTAGTCGGACAGGGGAACTCACCCCTCCACTTT
TRBV7-8	-	TRBD1	TRBJ1-2	CASSLGSGQGKGYTF	TGTGCCAGCAGCTTAGGGTCTGGACAGGGTAAAGGCTACACCTTC
TRBV5-1	-	TRBD2	TRBJ2-7	CASSRGLDGYGQYF	TGCGCCAGCAGCCGAGGACTAGATGGATACGGGCAGTACTTC
TRBV7-9	-	-	TRBJ1-1	CASSRGVENTEAFF	TGTGCCAGCAGCCGGGGAGTGGAAAACACTGAAGCTTTCTTT